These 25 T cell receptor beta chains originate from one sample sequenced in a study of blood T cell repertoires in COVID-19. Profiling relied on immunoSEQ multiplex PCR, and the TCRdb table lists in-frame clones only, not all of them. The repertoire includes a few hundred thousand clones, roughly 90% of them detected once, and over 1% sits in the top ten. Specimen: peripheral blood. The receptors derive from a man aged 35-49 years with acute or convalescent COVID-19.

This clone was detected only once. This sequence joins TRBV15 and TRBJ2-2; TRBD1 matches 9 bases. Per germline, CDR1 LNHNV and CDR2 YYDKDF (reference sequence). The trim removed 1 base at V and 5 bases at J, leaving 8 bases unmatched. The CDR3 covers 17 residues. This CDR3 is CATSRARMGQGTGELFF. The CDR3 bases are TGTGCCACCAGCAGAGCGCGTATGGGACAGGGTACCGGGGAGCTGTTTTTT. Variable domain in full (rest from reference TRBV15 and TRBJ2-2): DAMVIQNPRYQVTQFGKPVTLSCSQTLNHNVMYWYQQKSSQAPKLLFHYYDKDFNNEADTPDNFQSRRPNTSFCFLDIRSPGLGDTAMYLCATSRARMGQGTGELFFGEGSRLTVL.

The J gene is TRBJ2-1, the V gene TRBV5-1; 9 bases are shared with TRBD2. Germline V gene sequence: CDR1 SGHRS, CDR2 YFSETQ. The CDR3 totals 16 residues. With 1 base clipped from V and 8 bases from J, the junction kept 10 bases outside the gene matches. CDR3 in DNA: TGCGCCAGCAGCTTGAGTTCCGGCGGGAGGGTCGATGAGCAGTTCTTC. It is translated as CASSLSSGGRVDEQFF.

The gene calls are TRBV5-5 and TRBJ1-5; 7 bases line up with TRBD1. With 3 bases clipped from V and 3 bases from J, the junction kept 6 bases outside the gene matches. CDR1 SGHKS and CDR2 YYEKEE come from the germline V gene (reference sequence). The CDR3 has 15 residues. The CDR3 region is CASSSQTGVNQPQHF. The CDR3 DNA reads TGTGCCAGCAGCTCCCAAACAGGGGTCAATCAGCCCCAGCATTTT. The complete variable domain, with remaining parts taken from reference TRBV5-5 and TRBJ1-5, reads DAGVTQSPTHLIKTRGQQVTLRCSPISGHKSVSWYQQVLGQGPQFIFQYYEKEERGRGNFPDRFSARQFPNYSSELNVNALLLGDSALYLCASSSQTGVNQPQHFGDGTRLSIL.

CDR3 protein: CASSLWGADTQYF. CDR3 DNA: TGTGCCAGCTCTCTTTGGGGGGCAGATACGCAGTATTTT. The genes are TRBV6-5 and TRBJ2-3; weak D call: TRBD2 (6 bases). Germline CDR1 MNHEY, CDR2 SVGAGI. V was cut by 8 bases and J by 4 bases, with 13 bases left in between. This CDR3 is 13 amino acids long.

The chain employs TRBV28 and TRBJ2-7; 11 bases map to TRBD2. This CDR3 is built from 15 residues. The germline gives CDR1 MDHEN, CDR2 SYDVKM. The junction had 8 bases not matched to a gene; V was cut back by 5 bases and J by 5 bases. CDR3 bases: TGTGCCAGCAGTCCATCTAGCGGGAGGTTCGACGAGCAGTACTTC. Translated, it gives CASSPSSGRFDEQYF.

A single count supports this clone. The CDR3 nucleotides read TGTGCCAGTCGACTAGCGGGGGTCCGTGGCGATGAGCAGTTCTTC. Amino acids: CASRLAGVRGDEQFF. This chain uses TRBV11-2 with TRBJ2-1; 12 nucleotides align to TRBD2. J lost 8 bases, V lost 9 bases, and 11 bases had no gene match. The CDR3 runs to 15 residues. Germline CDR1 and CDR2: SGHAT and FQNNGV.

CDR3 nucleotide sequence: TGTGCCAGCAGCCCGGGACTAGCGGGAGGGGCCTACGAGCAGTACTTC. Protein product: CASSPGLAGGAYEQYF. This rearrangement joins TRBV4-2 to TRBJ2-7; 16 bases line up with TRBD2. Trimming took 4 bases from V and 2 from J; bases not matched to a gene: 2. The CDR3 sequence is 16 residues long. Germline V lookup: CDR1 LGHNA, CDR2 YNFKEQ.

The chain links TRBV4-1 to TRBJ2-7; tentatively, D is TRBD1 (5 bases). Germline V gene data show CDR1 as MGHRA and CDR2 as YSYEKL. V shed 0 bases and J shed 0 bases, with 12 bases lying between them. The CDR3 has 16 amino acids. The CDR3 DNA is TGCGCCAGCAGCCAAGATTTTAGGACACTCTCCTACGAGCAGTACTTC. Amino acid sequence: CASSQDFRTLSYEQYF.

CDR3 nucleotides: TGCAGCGCCGGCTATCAGGGGCATGAGCAGTTCTTC. The encoded protein is CSAGYQGHEQFF. The rearrangement links TRBV29-1 to TRBJ2-1; possibly TRBD1 for D (6 bases). The ends were cut back, 7 bases at V and 8 bases at J, with 15 bases in the middle. The CDR3 is made up of 12 amino acids. Germline CDR1 and CDR2: SQVTM and ANQGSEA.

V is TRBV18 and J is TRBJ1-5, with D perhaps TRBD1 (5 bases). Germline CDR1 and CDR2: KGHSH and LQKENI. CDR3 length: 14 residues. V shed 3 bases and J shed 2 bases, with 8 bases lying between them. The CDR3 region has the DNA TGTGCCAGCTCACCCGACAGCGGCAATCAGCCCCAGCATTTT. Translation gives CASSPDSGNQPQHF.

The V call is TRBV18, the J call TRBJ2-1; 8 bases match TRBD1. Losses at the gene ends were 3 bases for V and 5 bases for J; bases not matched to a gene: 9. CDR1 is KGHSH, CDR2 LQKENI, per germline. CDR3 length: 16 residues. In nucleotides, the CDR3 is TGTGCCAGCTCACCGCTAGTTACAGGGGGAGACAATGAGCAGTTCTTC. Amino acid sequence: CASSPLVTGGDNEQFF.

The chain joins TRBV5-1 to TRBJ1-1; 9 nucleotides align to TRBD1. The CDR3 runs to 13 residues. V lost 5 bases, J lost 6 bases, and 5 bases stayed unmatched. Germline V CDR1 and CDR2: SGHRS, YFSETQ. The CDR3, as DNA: TGCGCCAGCAGTCAGGACAGGGGATCTGAAGCTTTCTTT. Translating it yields CASSQDRGSEAFF.

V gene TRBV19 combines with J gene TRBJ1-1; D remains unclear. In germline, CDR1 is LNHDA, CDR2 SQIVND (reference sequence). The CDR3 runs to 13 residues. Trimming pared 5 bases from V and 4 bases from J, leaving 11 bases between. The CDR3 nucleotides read TGTGCCAGTAGTGTCCTTACGGGCACTGAAGCTTTCTTT. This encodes CASSVLTGTEAFF.

The CDR3 region is CAWSGGLAGENSRIDTQYF. The CDR3 coding sequence is TGTGCCTGGAGTGGAGGACTAGCGGGGGAAAACTCCCGTATAGATACGCAGTATTTT. The chain employs TRBV30 and TRBJ2-3, with 13 bases aligning to TRBD2. This CDR3 spans 19 amino acids. Germline V lookup: CDR1 GTSNPN, CDR2 SVGIG (reference sequence). J gave up 5 bases and V 1 base, and 15 bases lay outside the gene matches.

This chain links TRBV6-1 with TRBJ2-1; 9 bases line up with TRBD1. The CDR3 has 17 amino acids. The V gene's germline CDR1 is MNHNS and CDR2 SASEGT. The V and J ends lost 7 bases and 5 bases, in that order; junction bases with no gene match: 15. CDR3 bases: TGTGCCAGCATTGAGAACCCGGGACAGGGAGGGAACAATGAGCAGTTCTTC. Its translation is CASIENPGQGGNNEQFF.

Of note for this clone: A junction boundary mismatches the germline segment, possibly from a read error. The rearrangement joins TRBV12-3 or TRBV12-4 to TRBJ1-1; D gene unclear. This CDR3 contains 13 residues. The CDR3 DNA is TGTGCCAGCAGTAGGAGGTTGAAAACTGAAGCTTTCTTT. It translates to CASSRRLKTEAFF.

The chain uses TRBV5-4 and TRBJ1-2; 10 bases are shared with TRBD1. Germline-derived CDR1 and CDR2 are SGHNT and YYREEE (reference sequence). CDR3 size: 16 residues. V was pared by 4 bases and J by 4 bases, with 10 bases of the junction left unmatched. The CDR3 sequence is CASSPPGDRGFYGYTF. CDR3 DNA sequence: TGTGCCAGCAGCCCCCCGGGGGACAGGGGATTCTATGGCTACACCTTC.

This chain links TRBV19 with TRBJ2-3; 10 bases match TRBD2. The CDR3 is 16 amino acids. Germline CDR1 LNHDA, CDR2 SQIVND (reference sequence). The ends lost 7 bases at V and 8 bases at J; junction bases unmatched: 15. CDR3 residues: CASNPLAGAAIGTQYF. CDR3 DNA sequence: TGTGCCAGTAACCCCCTAGCGGGAGCCGCGATTGGTACGCAGTATTTT.

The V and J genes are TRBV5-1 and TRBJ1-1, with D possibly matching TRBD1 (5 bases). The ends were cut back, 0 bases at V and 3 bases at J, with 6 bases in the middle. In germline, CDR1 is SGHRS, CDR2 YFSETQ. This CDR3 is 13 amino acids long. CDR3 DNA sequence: TGCGCCAGCAGCTTGGGCAGGGACACTGAAGCTTTCTTT. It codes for CASSLGRDTEAFF.

The CDR3 protein is CASSLNPRMTGANTEAFF. DNA of the CDR3: TGTGCCAGCAGCTTAAACCCAAGAATGACAGGGGCGAACACTGAAGCTTTCTTT. The chain couples TRBV7-3 to TRBJ1-1, with 8 bases identical to TRBD1. The CDR3 loop spans 18 amino acids. Losses at the gene ends were 1 base for V and 1 base for J; bases not matched to a gene: 11. CDR1 and CDR2 (germline): SGHTA, FQGTGA.

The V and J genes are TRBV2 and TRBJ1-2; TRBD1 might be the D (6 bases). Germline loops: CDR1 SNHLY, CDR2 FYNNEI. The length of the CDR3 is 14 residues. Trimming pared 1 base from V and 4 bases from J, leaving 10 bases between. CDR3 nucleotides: TGTGCCAGCAGTGAAGTCACAGGGCGCTATGGCTACACCTTC. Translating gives CASSEVTGRYGYTF.

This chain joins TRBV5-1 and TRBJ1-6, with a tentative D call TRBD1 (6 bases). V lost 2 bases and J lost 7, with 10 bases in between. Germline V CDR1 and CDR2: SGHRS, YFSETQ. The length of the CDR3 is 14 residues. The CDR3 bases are TGCGCCAGCAGCTTTCGGACAGCAAATTCACCCCTCCACTTT. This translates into CASSFRTANSPLHF.

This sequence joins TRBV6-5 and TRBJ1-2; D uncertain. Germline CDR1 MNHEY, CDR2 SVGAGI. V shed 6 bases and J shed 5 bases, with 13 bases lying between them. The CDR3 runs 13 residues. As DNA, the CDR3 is TGTGCCAGCAGCAGAGGCGGAACTTATGGCTACACCTTC. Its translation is CASSRGGTYGYTF.

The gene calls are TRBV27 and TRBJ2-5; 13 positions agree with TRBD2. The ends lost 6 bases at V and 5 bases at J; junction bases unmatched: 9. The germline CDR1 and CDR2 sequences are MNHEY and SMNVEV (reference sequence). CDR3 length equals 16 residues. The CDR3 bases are TGTGCCAGCAGATTCACTAGCGGGAGGGGCGGGGAGACCCAGTACTTC. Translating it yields CASRFTSGRGGETQYF.

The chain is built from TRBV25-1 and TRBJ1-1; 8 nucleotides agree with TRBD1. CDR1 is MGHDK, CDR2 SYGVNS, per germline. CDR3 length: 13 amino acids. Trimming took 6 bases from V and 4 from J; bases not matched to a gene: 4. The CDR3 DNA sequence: TGTGCCAGCAGCGACAGGGGTCGCACTGAAGCTTTCTTT. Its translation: CASSDRGRTEAFF. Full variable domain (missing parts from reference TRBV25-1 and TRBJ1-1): EADIYQTPRYLVIGTGKKITLECSQTMGHDKMYWYQQDPGMELHLIHYSYGVNSTEKGDLSSESTVSRIRTEHFPLTLESARPSHTSQYLCASSDRGRTEAFFGQGTRLTVV.